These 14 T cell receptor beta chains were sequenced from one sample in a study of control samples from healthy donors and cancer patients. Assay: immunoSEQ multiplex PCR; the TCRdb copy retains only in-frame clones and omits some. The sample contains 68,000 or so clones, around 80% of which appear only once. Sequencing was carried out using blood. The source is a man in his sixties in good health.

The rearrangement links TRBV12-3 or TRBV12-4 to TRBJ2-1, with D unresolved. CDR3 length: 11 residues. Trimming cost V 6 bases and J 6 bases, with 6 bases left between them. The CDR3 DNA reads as TGTGCCAGCAGCCTTCTCAATGAGCAGTTCTTC. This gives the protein CASSLLNEQFF.

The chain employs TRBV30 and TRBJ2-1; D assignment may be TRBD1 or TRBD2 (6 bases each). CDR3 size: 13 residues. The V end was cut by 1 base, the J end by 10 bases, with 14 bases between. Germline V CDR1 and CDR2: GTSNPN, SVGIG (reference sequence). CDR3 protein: CAWSGLTRGEQFF. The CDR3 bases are TGTGCCTGGAGTGGGCTGACTAGGGGGGAGCAGTTCTTC.

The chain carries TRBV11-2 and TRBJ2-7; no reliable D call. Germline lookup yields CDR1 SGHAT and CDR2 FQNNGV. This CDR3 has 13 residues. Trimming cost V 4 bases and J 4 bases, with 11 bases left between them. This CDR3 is CASSSGSFYEQYF. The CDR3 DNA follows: TGTGCCAGCAGCTCCGGGTCCTTTTACGAGCAGTACTTC.

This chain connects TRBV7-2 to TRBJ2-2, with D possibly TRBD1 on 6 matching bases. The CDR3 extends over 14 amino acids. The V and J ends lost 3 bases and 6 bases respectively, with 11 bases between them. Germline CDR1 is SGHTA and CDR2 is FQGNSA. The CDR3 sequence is CASSFRGFPGELFF. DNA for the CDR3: TGTGCCAGCAGCTTCAGGGGATTCCCCGGGGAGCTGTTTTTT. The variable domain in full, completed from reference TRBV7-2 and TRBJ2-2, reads GAGVSQSPSNKVTEKGKDVELRCDPISGHTALYWYRQSLGQGLEFLIYFQGNSAPDKSGLPSDRFSAERTGGSVSTLTIQRTQQEDSAVYLCASSFRGFPGELFFGEGSRLTVL.

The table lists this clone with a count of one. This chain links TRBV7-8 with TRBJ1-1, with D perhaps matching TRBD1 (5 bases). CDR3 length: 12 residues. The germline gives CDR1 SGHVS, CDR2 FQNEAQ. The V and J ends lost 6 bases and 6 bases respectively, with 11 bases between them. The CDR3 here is CASRGRGSEAFF. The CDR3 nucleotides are TGTGCCAGCAGGGGGAGGGGATCTGAAGCTTTCTTT.

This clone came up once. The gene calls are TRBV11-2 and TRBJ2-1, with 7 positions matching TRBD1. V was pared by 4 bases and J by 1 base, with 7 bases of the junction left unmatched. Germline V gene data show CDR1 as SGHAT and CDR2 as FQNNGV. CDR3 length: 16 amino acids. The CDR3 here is CASSSLTGRSYNEQFF. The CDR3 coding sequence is TGTGCCAGCAGCTCATTGACAGGGCGATCCTACAATGAGCAGTTCTTC.

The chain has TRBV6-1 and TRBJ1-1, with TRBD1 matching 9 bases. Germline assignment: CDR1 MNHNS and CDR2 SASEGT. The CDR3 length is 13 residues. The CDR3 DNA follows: TGTGCAAGCGGGACAGGGCGGGGCACTGAAGCTTTCTTT. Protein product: CASGTGRGTEAFF.

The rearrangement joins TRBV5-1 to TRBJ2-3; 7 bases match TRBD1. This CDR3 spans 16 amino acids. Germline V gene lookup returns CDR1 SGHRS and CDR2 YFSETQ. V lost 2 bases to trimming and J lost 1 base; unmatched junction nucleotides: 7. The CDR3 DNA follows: TGCGCCAGCAGCTTAAACTACAGGGGCGGCACAGATACGCAGTATTTT. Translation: CASSLNYRGGTDTQYF.

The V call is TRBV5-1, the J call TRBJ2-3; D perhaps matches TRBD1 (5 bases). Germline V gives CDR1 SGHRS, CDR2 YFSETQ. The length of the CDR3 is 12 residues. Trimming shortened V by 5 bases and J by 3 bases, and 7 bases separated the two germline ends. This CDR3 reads CASSPGTDTQYF. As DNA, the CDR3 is TGCGCCAGCAGTCCAGGGACAGATACGCAGTATTTT.

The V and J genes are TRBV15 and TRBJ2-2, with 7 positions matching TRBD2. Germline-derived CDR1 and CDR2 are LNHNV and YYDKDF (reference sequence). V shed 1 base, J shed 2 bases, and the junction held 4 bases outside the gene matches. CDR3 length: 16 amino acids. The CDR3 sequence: CATSRGGRANTGELFF. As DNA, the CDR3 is TGTGCCACCAGCAGAGGGGGGAGGGCCAACACCGGGGAGCTGTTTTTT.

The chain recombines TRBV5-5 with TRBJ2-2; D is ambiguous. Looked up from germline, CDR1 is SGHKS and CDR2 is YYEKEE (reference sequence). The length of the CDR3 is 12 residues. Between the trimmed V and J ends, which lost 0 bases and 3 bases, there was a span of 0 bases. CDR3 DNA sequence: TGTGCCAGCAGCTTGGACACCGGGGAGCTGTTTTTT. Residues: CASSLDTGELFF.

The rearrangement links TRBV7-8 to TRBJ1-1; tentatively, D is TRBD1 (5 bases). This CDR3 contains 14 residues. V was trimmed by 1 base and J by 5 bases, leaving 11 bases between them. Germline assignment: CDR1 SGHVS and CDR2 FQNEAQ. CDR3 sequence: CASSLGQSRTEAFF. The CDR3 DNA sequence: TGTGCCAGCAGCTTAGGACAGTCACGGACTGAAGCTTTCTTT.

The CDR3 DNA reads as TGTGCCAGCAGTACCCAGGTCGGGAGGGAGCTGTTTTTT. It codes for CASSTQVGRELFF. The chain employs TRBV28 and TRBJ2-2, with D perhaps matching TRBD2 (5 bases). Trimming shortened V by 5 bases and J by 9 bases, and 13 bases separated the two germline ends. The CDR3 runs 13 residues. In germline, CDR1 is MDHEN, CDR2 SYDVKM.

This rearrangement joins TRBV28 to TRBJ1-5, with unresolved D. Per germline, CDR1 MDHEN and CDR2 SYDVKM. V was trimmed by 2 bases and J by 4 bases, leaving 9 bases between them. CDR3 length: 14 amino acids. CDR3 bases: TGTGCCAGCAGTTTAACGCAGGTAAATCAGCCCCAGCATTTT. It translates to CASSLTQVNQPQHF.